This entry lists 9 T cell receptor beta chains sequenced from one sample in a study of type 1 and type 2 diabetes patients. The PCR template was genomic DNA. The TCR beta CDR3 region was amplified using 30 forward and 13 reverse primers. TCRdb fed the multiplex PCR reads into MiXCR, producing one record per CDR3 protein. The table lists under 300,000 distinct CDR3 sequences, more than 40% of them singletons, with around 15% in the top ten. Sequenced material: peripheral blood mononuclear cells (PBMCs). These receptors originate from a man younger than 35 with type 2 diabetes.

This clonotype showed up just a few times. V usage is TRBV28 and J usage is TRBJ1-1; D not certain. This CDR3 has 13 amino acids. Germline V lookup: CDR1 MDHEN, CDR2 SYDVKM. Trimming left V 4 bases short and J 1 base short, with 7 bases between. The CDR3 here is CASSSPGNTEAFF. CDR3 nucleotide sequence: TGTGCCAGCAGTTCACCGGGGAACACTGAAGCTTTCTTT.

This chain joins TRBV20-1 and TRBJ1-5, with 7 bases lining up with TRBD1. Germline CDR1 reads DFQATT; CDR2 reads SNEGSKA (reference sequence). V dropped 6 bases and J dropped 4; count of bases not matched to a gene: 3. The CDR3 runs 12 residues. Written as DNA, the CDR3 is TGCAGTGCCGCGGACAGGAATCAGCCCCAGCATTTT. Translating it yields CSAADRNQPQHF.

V is TRBV28 and J is TRBJ2-7, with D perhaps matching TRBD1 (5 bases). V lost 3 bases to trimming and J lost 3 bases, with 24 bases between them. CDR1 is MDHEN, CDR2 SYDVKM, per germline. The CDR3 is made up of 18 amino acids. The CDR3 region is CASSFNDLLRTPHYEQYF. The CDR3 nucleotides read TGTGCCAGCAGTTTCAACGATCTCCTGAGGACACCACACTACGAGCAGTACTTC.

The table lists this clonotype with many counts. J is TRBJ1-1 and V is TRBV15, with D unresolved. Germline V gene lookup returns CDR1 LNHNV and CDR2 YYDKDF (reference sequence). This CDR3 comprises 14 residues. Between the trimmed V and J ends, which lost 3 bases and 8 bases, there was a span of 16 bases. The CDR3 coding sequence is TGTGCCACCAGCAGCGTACCCTCGTTCCCCGAAGCTTTCTTT. Translation: CATSSVPSFPEAFF. Full variable domain (outside the CDR3, taken from reference TRBV15 and TRBJ1-1): DAMVIQNPRYQVTQFGKPVTLSCSQTLNHNVMYWYQQKSSQAPKLLFHYYDKDFNNEADTPDNFQSRRPNTSFCFLDIRSPGLGDTAMYLCATSSVPSFPEAFFGQGTRLTVV.

A remark on this clonotype: The conserved phenylalanine or tryptophan normally closing the CDR3 is absent here, so this likely arose from a read error. This sequence joins TRBV20-1 and TRBJ2-3, with D possibly called TRBD1 or TRBD2 (6 bases each). CDR1 and CDR2 from the germline V gene are DFQATT and SNEGSKA (reference sequence). The CDR3 extends over 16 amino acids. V lost 0 bases and J 2 bases, leaving 15 bases between the germline ends. The CDR3 protein is CSARDPRGTHTDTQYL. CDR3 sequence (DNA): TGCAGTGCTAGAGATCCAAGGGGGACTCACACAGATACGCAGTATCTT.

This clonotype has only a few counts. This sequence joins TRBV20-1 and TRBJ1-4; D gene unclear. The CDR3 extends over 12 amino acids. V shed 4 bases and J shed 8 bases, with 11 bases lying between them. The germline V gene encodes CDR1 DFQATT and CDR2 SNEGSKA (reference sequence). This CDR3 reads CSANRAGEKLFF. Here the CDR3 DNA reads TGCAGTGCTAACCGGGCTGGGGAAAAACTGTTTTTT.

This clonotype was seen more than once but under ten times. The chain links TRBV25-1 to TRBJ2-3, with 9 nucleotides matching TRBD1. Trimming removed 4 bases from V and 3 bases from J; junction bases left unmatched: 8. This CDR3 has 16 residues. The germline V gene has CDR1 MGHDK and CDR2 SYGVNS. CDR3 region: CASSGGQGIWTDTQYF. CDR3 coding DNA: TGTGCCAGCAGTGGGGGACAGGGCATTTGGACAGATACGCAGTATTTT. The entire variable domain, with the rest obtained from reference TRBV25-1 and TRBJ2-3, is as follows: EADIYQTPRYLVIGTGKKITLECSQTMGHDKMYWYQQDPGMELHLIHYSYGVNSTEKGDLSSESTVSRIRTEHFPLTLESARPSHTSQYLCASSGGQGIWTDTQYFGPGTRLTVL.

This rearrangement joins TRBV5-1 to TRBJ1-4, with no clear D. The CDR3 has 13 residues. Trimming took 0 bases from V and 12 from J, leaving 12 bases between them. Per the germline V gene, CDR1 is SGHRS and CDR2 is YFSETQ. The CDR3 is CASSLVAGGELFF. The DNA for the CDR3 is TGCGCCAGCAGCTTGGTTGCGGGAGGCGAACTGTTTTTT. The full variable domain, in which reference TRBV5-1 and TRBJ1-4 provide the parts outside the CDR3, is KAGVTQTPRYLIKTRGQQVTLSCSPISGHRSVSWYQQTPGQGLQFLFEYFSETQRNKGNFPGRFSGRQFSNSRSEMNVSTLELGDSALYLCASSLVAGGELFFGSGTQLSVL.

This clonotype has more than one count but fewer than ten. The genes are TRBV7-2 and TRBJ1-5; D is unclear. Germline lookup yields CDR1 SGHTA and CDR2 FQGNSA. CDR3 length: 14 amino acids. V was cut by 3 bases and J by 3 bases, with 9 bases left in between. CDR3 sequence (DNA): TGTGCCAGCAGCTTTGGAGGAAACAATCAGCCCCAGCATTTT. This gives the protein CASSFGGNNQPQHF.